The next 11 T cell receptor beta chains were all read from a single sample in a study of early T cells in non-severe SARS-CoV-2 infection. TCRdb reanalysed the 5' RACE reads using MiXCR and keeps one entry per CDR3 protein. The sample lists some 71,000 distinct CDR3 sequences; about 13% were seen once. The source material was whole blood. Every receptor here comes from an adult who was a healthcare worker with PCR-confirmed SARS-CoV-2 infection or an uninfected control (not recorded which).

This rearrangement joins TRBV20-1 to TRBJ2-7, with D perhaps given as TRBD1 or TRBD2 (5 bases each). The germline V gene encodes CDR1 DFQATT and CDR2 SNEGSKA (reference sequence). V lost 5 bases to trimming and J lost 5 bases, with 16 bases between them. This CDR3 spans 13 amino acids. This chain's CDR3 is CSAPRGPVDEQYF. The CDR3 DNA is TGCAGTGCTCCACGGGGACCCGTCGACGAGCAGTACTTC.

The CDR3 nucleotides are TGTGCCAGCAGCCGGGACCTACTTAATCAGCCCCAGCATTTT. Protein: CASSRDLLNQPQHF. V and J are TRBV2 and TRBJ1-5, with TRBD1 as a possible D gene (5 bases). The CDR3 runs to 14 residues. Germline loops: CDR1 SNHLY, CDR2 FYNNEI. The V end lost 6 bases, the J end lost 4 bases, and 13 bases lay between the germline ends.

This clonotype was counted a few times. V gene TRBV29-1 combines with J gene TRBJ1-4, with D perhaps TRBD1 (6 bases). Germline assignment: CDR1 SQVTM and CDR2 ANQGSEA. The CDR3 extends over 14 amino acids. V lost 7 bases and J lost 7, with 19 bases in between. CDR3 nucleotide sequence: TGCAGCGCCCAAGGGGGTACGTCAGGTGAAAAACTGTTTTTT. This translates into CSAQGGTSGEKLFF.

This chain connects TRBV6-4 to TRBJ1-1; D might be TRBD1 (5 bases). Germline values: CDR1 MRHNA, CDR2 SNTAGT. V was cut by 5 bases and J by 2 bases, with 9 bases left in between. The CDR3 has 13 amino acids. CDR3 in amino acids: CASSRDGNTEAFF. In DNA form, the CDR3 reads TGTGCCAGCAGTCGGGACGGCAACACTGAAGCTTTCTTT.

This clonotype was seen at least ten times. The genes are TRBV7-3 and TRBJ2-3; D gene uncertain. V shed 5 bases and J shed 6 bases, with 15 bases lying between them. This CDR3 region has 14 residues. The germline V gene encodes CDR1 SGHTA and CDR2 FQGTGA. The CDR3 loop is CASSPQHSRDTQYF. CDR3 nucleotide sequence: TGTGCCAGCAGCCCGCAGCACTCTAGGGATACGCAGTATTTT.

The chain uses TRBV7-9 and TRBJ2-7; 8 bases are a match to TRBD1. CDR1 and CDR2 from the germline V gene are SEHNR and FQNEAQ (reference sequence). This CDR3 region has 17 residues. With 1 base clipped from V and 2 bases from J, the junction kept 10 bases outside the gene matches. The chain's CDR3 is CASSLGRGGQGTYEQYF. CDR3 coding DNA: TGTGCCAGCAGCTTAGGGCGGGGAGGACAGGGTACCTACGAGCAGTACTTC.

This clonotype was counted only a few times. The rearrangement links TRBV9 to TRBJ1-2; no clear D gene. Germline V gene data show CDR1 as SGDLS and CDR2 as YYNGEE. V was shortened by 3 bases and J by 4 bases, with 4 bases between the two germline ends. CDR3 size: 11 residues. CDR3 region: CASSASYGYTF. CDR3 nucleotide sequence: TGTGCCAGCAGCGCCAGCTATGGCTACACCTTC.

The chain uses TRBV2 and TRBJ1-5; a possible D gene is TRBD1 (5 bases). The CDR3 contains 16 residues. Germline lookup yields CDR1 SNHLY and CDR2 FYNNEI. V dropped 3 bases and J dropped 4 bases, with 16 bases sitting between them. The CDR3 coding sequence is TGTGCCAGCAGTGAGGGGGGTCGGCGGAGAAATCAGCCCCAGCATTTT. Encoded protein: CASSEGGRRRNQPQHF.

This clonotype has ten or more counts. The V gene is TRBV20-1, the J gene TRBJ1-1, with D possibly matching TRBD1 (6 bases). The CDR3 totals 14 residues. Germline V gene sequence: CDR1 DFQATT, CDR2 SNEGSKA (reference sequence). The V gene lost 3 bases and the J gene lost 3 bases, with 14 bases spanning the gap. CDR3 sequence (DNA): TGCAGTGCTAGGGGTACAGGGATTGACACTGAAGCTTTCTTT. Protein sequence: CSARGTGIDTEAFF.

This clonotype was seen more than once but under ten times. The chain's CDR3 is CAIRTRGTEAFF. The CDR3 coding sequence is TGTGCCATCAGAACCAGGGGCACTGAAGCTTTCTTT. The chain links TRBV10-3 to TRBJ1-1, with D possibly matching TRBD1 (6 bases). CDR3 length: 12 amino acids. Germline V gives CDR1 ENHRY, CDR2 SYGVKD. Trimming removed 6 bases from V and 4 bases from J, with 9 bases in between.

This clonotype was seen more than once but under ten times. The chain has TRBV6-1 and TRBJ2-7, with TRBD2 as a possible D gene (5 bases). CDR1 MNHNS and CDR2 SASEGT come from the germline V gene. With 3 bases removed from V and 5 bases from J, the gap between germline ends came to 11 bases. The CDR3 runs 13 residues. CDR3 sequence: CASSEISVNEQYF. In DNA, the CDR3 is TGTGCCAGCAGTGAGATTAGCGTGAACGAGCAGTACTTC.